One and the same sample provided the 30 T cell receptor beta chains below, sequenced in a study of T cells in women clearing cervical HPV infection. TCRdb's table, derived via immunoSEQ multiplex PCR, lists solely in-frame clones and lacks some. The sample shows 19,000 or so clones, and less than 3.5% sits with its ten largest clones. The sample comprised blood buffy coat. The receptors come from a woman between 18 and 69 years old with a cervical HPV16 infection that either progressed to CIN3+ or cleared (not recorded which).

Details on this clone: The read ends 3 residues before the CDR3 terminus; that terminus is restored from the germline J gene. This chain links TRBV5-6 with TRBJ2-3; 11 bases map to TRBD2. The CDR3 consists of 15 residues. Germline V gene lookup returns CDR1 SGHDT and CDR2 YYEEEE. J gave up 6 bases and V 4 bases, and 7 bases lay outside the gene matches. The CDR3 DNA, read in part, is TGTGCCAGCAGCCCGACTAGCGGGGCGAGGGATACG. This translates into CASSPTSGARDT. The whole CDR3 is CASSPTSGARDTQYF.

In regard to this clone: The read terminates 3 residues before the CDR3 end, so the remaining end is supplied by the germline J gene. The gene calls are TRBV12-5 and TRBJ2-7, with a weak D call TRBD2 (6 bases). The V gene lost 0 bases and the J gene lost 4 bases, with 22 bases spanning the gap. The CDR3 has 18 residues. Germline loops: CDR1 LGHNT, CDR2 FRNRAP. This CDR3 is CASGLVGGVEGCSYEQYF. The sequenced CDR3 bases are TGTGCTAGTGGTTTGGTTGGAGGCGTGGAGGGGTGTTCGTACGAG.

Remarks on this clone: The read ends 3 residues shy of where the CDR3 ends; the end is completed using the germline J gene. V usage is TRBV19 and J usage is TRBJ2-3; 12 bases fit TRBD2. Trimming at V came to 6 bases and at J to 5 bases, leaving 6 bases not matched to a gene. Germline V gene data show CDR1 as LNHDA and CDR2 as SQIVND (reference sequence). The CDR3 extends over 15 amino acids. The CDR3 loop is CASSPTSGGQDTQYF. The sequenced CDR3 bases are TGTGCCAGTAGCCCGACTAGCGGGGGTCAAGATACG.

On this clone: The read finishes 3 residues shy of the CDR3 end, and the germline J gene is used to complete it. V and J are TRBV20-1 and TRBJ1-4, with TRBD1 identical over 7 bases. The V and J ends lost 0 bases and 8 bases, in that order; junction bases with no gene match: 9. Per the germline V gene, CDR1 is DFQATT and CDR2 is SNEGSKA (reference sequence). The CDR3 loop spans 15 amino acids. CDR3 DNA (partial): TGCAGTGCTAGAGACGAGACAGGGATGGAGGAAAAA. The encoded protein is CSARDETGMEEK. The full CDR3 protein is CSARDETGMEEKLFF.

The sequenced part of the CDR3 DNA is TGCGCCAGCAGCTTGCTAGCGGGGGATTTAAATGAG. This sequence encodes CASSLLAGDLNE. The whole CDR3 sequence is CASSLLAGDLNEQFF. The chain joins TRBV5-1 to TRBJ2-1; TRBD2 matches 10 bases. Sequencing ends 3 residues short of the CDR3 end; the germline J gene provides the rest. Germline-derived CDR1 and CDR2 are SGHRS and YFSETQ. The CDR3 is made up of 15 amino acids. The V and J ends lost 1 base and 7 bases, in that order; junction bases with no gene match: 5.

Notes on this clone: The read ends 3 residues before the CDR3 terminus; that terminus is restored from the germline J gene. This rearrangement joins TRBV6-1 to TRBJ1-6; no reliable D call. Between the trimmed V and J ends, which lost 0 bases and 2 bases, there was a span of 11 bases. The germline V gene has CDR1 MNHNS and CDR2 SASEGT. The CDR3 totals 17 residues. Incomplete CDR3 DNA: TGTGCCAGCAGTGAAGCCGAGACACTTACCTATAATTCACCC. It yields the protein CASSEAETLTYNSP. The complete CDR3 protein is CASSEAETLTYNSPLHF.

A remark on this clone: The read ends 3 residues early relative to the CDR3; the germline J gene fills the gap. The chain links TRBV7-2 to TRBJ1-1; D ambiguous. The germline gives CDR1 SGHTA, CDR2 FQGNSA. V shed 4 bases and J shed 1 base, with 13 bases lying between them. CDR3 length: 15 residues. Incomplete CDR3 DNA: TGTGCCAGCAGCTCGGGGAAAGGGAAGAACACTGAA. Protein sequence: CASSSGKGKNTE. The full CDR3 protein is CASSSGKGKNTEAFF.

Incomplete CDR3 DNA: TGTGCCAGTAGTACAGACACCCTAGTCGGAAAA. Residues: CASSTDTLVGK. The complete CDR3 sequence is CASSTDTLVGKLFF. The chain uses TRBV19 and TRBJ1-4, with D uncertain. From the germline J gene comes the end of the CDR3, since the read stops 3 residues before it. Trimming took off 4 bases at V and 10 bases at J, with 16 bases between the two ends. Germline V CDR1 and CDR2: LNHDA, SQIVND (reference sequence). This CDR3 has 14 amino acids.

Points on this clone: The CDR3 end lies 3 residues beyond the end of the read and is filled in from the germline J gene. This chain links TRBV2 with TRBJ2-7; D not certain. In germline, CDR1 is SNHLY, CDR2 FYNNEI. The V end lost 2 bases, the J end lost 5 bases, and 10 bases lay between the germline ends. This CDR3 spans 13 amino acids. The CDR3 sequence: CASSERSSHEQYF. Incomplete CDR3 DNA: TGTGCCAGCAGTGAACGTAGTTCCCACGAG.

Turning to this clone: The read falls 3 residues short of the CDR3 end, and the missing part is taken from the germline J gene. The rearrangement uses TRBV7-6 and TRBJ1-5; maybe TRBD1 (6 bases). Trimming shortened V by 1 base and J by 5 bases, and 15 bases separated the two germline ends. Germline CDR1 reads SGHVS; CDR2 reads FNYEAQ. The CDR3 covers 16 residues. CDR3 bases read: TGTGCCAGCAGCTTAGAGCGAGGGGGGGCGGATCAGCCC. Residues: CASSLERGGADQP. The full-length CDR3 reads as CASSLERGGADQPQHF.

Regarding this clone: The read terminates 3 residues ahead of where the CDR3 ends, so the germline J gene completes it. V usage is TRBV19 and J usage is TRBJ2-7, with 7 bases that match TRBD1. Trimming cost V 5 bases and J 0 bases; bases outside gene matches: 4. The CDR3 has 14 residues. Germline V CDR1 and CDR2: LNHDA, SQIVND (reference sequence). CDR3 in amino acids: CASSFGTASYEQYF. CDR3 bases read: TGTGCCAGTAGTTTCGGGACAGCCTCCTACGAG.

Note on this clone: The read is 3 residues too short to cover the CDR3 end, so that end is filled in from the germline J gene. The chain uses TRBV18 and TRBJ1-6, with TRBD1 identical over 9 bases. Unmatched junction bases numbered 6, after V lost 1 base and J lost 8 bases. CDR1 is KGHSH, CDR2 LQKENI, per germline. The CDR3 spans 16 residues. The CDR3 loop reads CASSPLDRGKDSPLHF. CDR3 DNA (partial): TGTGCCAGCTCACCACTGGACAGGGGAAAGGATTCACCC.

For this clone: The CDR3 is cut off 3 residues early in the read; its end comes from the germline J gene. The V and J genes are TRBV10-3 and TRBJ1-2; D is uncertain. Germline V gives CDR1 ENHRY, CDR2 SYGVKD. The CDR3 has 15 residues. The V end lost 2 bases, the J end lost 0 bases, and 10 bases lay between the germline ends. Incomplete CDR3 DNA: TGTGCCATCAGTGAGGGCAATCAAGCTAACTATGGC. This translates into CAISEGNQANYG. The CDR3 as a whole reads CAISEGNQANYGYTF.

For this clone: The CDR3 is cut off 3 residues early in the read; its end comes from the germline J gene. The chain carries TRBV4-1 and TRBJ2-5; 11 bases align to TRBD2. This CDR3 comprises 15 residues. CDR1 and CDR2 from the germline V gene are MGHRA and YSYEKL. The trim removed 1 base at V and 4 bases at J, leaving 2 bases unmatched. CDR3 sequence: CASSQGLAGGETQYF. CDR3 DNA (partial): TGCGCCAGCAGCCAAGGGCTAGCGGGGGGAGAGACC.

As regards this clone: The read comes to an end 3 residues before the CDR3 does, leaving the germline J gene to fill in the end. The V and J genes are TRBV5-1 and TRBJ1-5, with TRBD1 matching 8 bases. With 0 bases clipped from V and 5 bases from J, the junction kept 4 bases outside the gene matches. CDR3 length equals 15 residues. Germline V CDR1 and CDR2: SGHRS, YFSETQ. The CDR3 sequence is CASSLAGTGYQPQHF. The sequenced part of the CDR3 DNA is TGCGCCAGCAGCTTGGCCGGGACAGGCTATCAGCCC. Filled out from reference TRBV5-1 and TRBJ1-5, the complete variable domain reads KAGVTQTPRYLIKTRGQQVTLSCSPISGHRSVSWYQQTPGQGLQFLFEYFSETQRNKGNFPGRFSGRQFSNSRSEMNVSTLELGDSALYLCASSLAGTGYQPQHFGDGTRLSIL.

Turning to this clone: The observed sequence ends 3 residues before the CDR3 terminus, with the missing tail filled in from the germline J gene. V gene TRBV20-1 combines with J gene TRBJ2-1; D is perhaps TRBD2 (7 bases). Germline CDR1 reads DFQATT; CDR2 reads SNEGSKA (reference sequence). Trimming took 0 bases from V and 1 from J, leaving 13 bases between them. The CDR3 spans 16 residues. The CDR3 loop is CSARDWGGASYNEQFF. The sequenced part of the CDR3 DNA is TGCAGTGCTAGAGATTGGGGGGGGGCTTCCTACAATGAG.

Regarding this clone: The read is 3 residues too short to cover the CDR3 end, so that end is filled in from the germline J gene. This chain connects TRBV7-9 to TRBJ2-1; D gene ambiguous. CDR3 length: 15 amino acids. The V end was cut by 5 bases, the J end by 0 bases, with 11 bases between. The germline CDR1 and CDR2 sequences are SEHNR and FQNEAQ (reference sequence). CDR3 DNA, as far as it was read: TGTGCCAGCAGCACTGGGCCAAGCTCCTACAATGAG. It codes for CASSTGPSSYNE. The full-length CDR3 reads as CASSTGPSSYNEQFF.

A remark on this clone: The read ends 3 residues shy of where the CDR3 ends; the end is completed using the germline J gene. V is TRBV20-1 and J is TRBJ1-6, with D possibly matching TRBD1 (5 bases). The germline V gene has CDR1 DFQATT and CDR2 SNEGSKA (reference sequence). The CDR3 sequence is 14 residues long. Trimming pared 0 bases from V and 9 bases from J, leaving 12 bases between. The CDR3 loop reads CSARDPKQASPLHF. The CDR3 DNA, read in part, is TGCAGTGCTAGAGATCCTAAACAGGCTTCACCC.

Concerning this clone: The read ends 3 residues shy of where the CDR3 ends; the end is completed using the germline J gene. The rearrangement joins TRBV10-3 to TRBJ1-5; 9 positions agree with TRBD1. Germline CDR1 is ENHRY and CDR2 is SYGVKD. The length of the CDR3 is 20 residues. The junction had 13 bases not matched to a gene; V was cut back by 0 bases and J by 1 base. This CDR3 is CAISESINPGTGLSNQPQHF. CDR3 bases read: TGTGCCATCAGTGAGTCGATAAATCCCGGGACAGGGTTGAGCAATCAGCCC.

About this clone itself: The read stops 3 residues short of the end of the CDR3; the missing end is completed from the germline J gene. The gene calls are TRBV19 and TRBJ1-2; TRBD1 matches at 9 bases. Germline V gene lookup returns CDR1 LNHDA and CDR2 SQIVND (reference sequence). The CDR3 covers 13 residues. V gave up 8 bases and J gave up 4 bases; unmatched junction bases: 5. CDR3: CASRDRVSYGYTF. The sequenced CDR3 bases are TGTGCCAGTCGGGACAGGGTTTCCTATGGC.

Regarding this clone: The CDR3 is cut off 3 residues early in the read; its end comes from the germline J gene. V gene TRBV5-4 combines with J gene TRBJ2-3; 8 bases fit TRBD2. This CDR3 contains 15 residues. The germline V gene has CDR1 SGHNT and CDR2 YYREEE (reference sequence). V gave up 2 bases and J gave up 5 bases; unmatched junction bases: 7. CDR3 DNA (partial): TGTGCCAGCAGCTTACGGGGGGGCGCTGGAGATACG. It codes for CASSLRGGAGDT. The full CDR3 reads CASSLRGGAGDTQYF. The whole variable domain, remainder taken from reference TRBV5-4 and TRBJ2-3, is ETGVTQSPTHLIKTRGQQVTLRCSSQSGHNTVSWYQQALGQGPQFIFQYYREEENGRGNFPPRFSGLQFPNYSSELNVNALELDDSALYLCASSLRGGAGDTQYFGPGTRLTVL.

With respect to this clone: The CDR3 end falls 3 residues outside the read, so it is completed with the germline J gene. The rearrangement links TRBV7-2 to TRBJ2-2; TRBD2 aligns across 7 bases. From germline, CDR1 is SGHTA and CDR2 FQGNSA. The CDR3 consists of 15 residues. The V gene end was trimmed by 3 bases and the J gene end by 5 bases; junction bases not matched to a gene: 6. CDR3 DNA (partial): TGTGCCAGCAGCTTGAGGCAGGGAGGGACCGGGGAG. Protein sequence: CASSLRQGGTGE. The entire CDR3 protein reads CASSLRQGGTGELFF.

On this clone: The CDR3 end is not reached by the read, which stops 3 residues before it; the germline J gene fills it in. The chain links TRBV4-1 to TRBJ1-5; 8 nucleotides line up with TRBD1. Trimming at V came to 3 bases and at J to 0 bases, leaving 7 bases not matched to a gene. The CDR3 is 17 amino acids. Germline assignment: CDR1 MGHRA and CDR2 YSYEKL. The CDR3 protein is CASSQLTGAFSNQPQHF. The DNA read from the CDR3 is TGCGCCAGCAGCCAGTTGACAGGGGCCTTTAGCAATCAGCCC.

A remark on this clone: With the read ending 3 residues before the CDR3 end, the germline J gene is used to fill in that end. The chain links TRBV18 to TRBJ2-5; 7 nucleotides match TRBD1. This CDR3 contains 15 residues. Per germline, CDR1 KGHSH and CDR2 LQKENI. Trimming took 3 bases from V and 2 from J; bases not matched to a gene: 6. CDR3: CASSPPGTEQETQYF. The part of the CDR3 DNA that was read is TGTGCCAGCTCACCTCCCGGGACAGAACAAGAGACC.

This clone is identified as medium-sized (0.01 to 0.1%) from frequency. Read sequence stops 3 residues before the CDR3 end, and the germline J gene provides the missing end. The gene calls are TRBV7-9 and TRBJ2-4; no clear D. Germline V lookup: CDR1 SEHNR, CDR2 FQNEAQ (reference sequence). V was trimmed by 2 bases and J by 0 bases, leaving 2 bases between them. This CDR3 is 13 amino acids long. The CDR3 sequence: CASSLLAKNIQYF. The covered CDR3 bases are TGTGCCAGCAGCTTACTAGCCAAAAACATT.

Worth noting for this clone: The read comes to an end 3 residues before the CDR3 does, leaving the germline J gene to fill in the end. The rearrangement uses TRBV5-1 and TRBJ1-1, with a tentative D call TRBD1 (6 bases). Germline assignment: CDR1 SGHRS and CDR2 YFSETQ. This CDR3 region has 14 residues. The ends were cut back, 9 bases at V and 1 base at J, with 16 bases in the middle. The CDR3 protein is CATSQGAGNTEAFF. CDR3 DNA, as far as it was read: TGCGCCACCTCACAGGGTGCAGGGAACACTGAA.

A note on this clone: The CDR3 end falls 3 residues outside the read, so it is completed with the germline J gene. The chain joins TRBV19 to TRBJ1-5; D uncertain. V lost 2 bases and J lost 3, with 8 bases in between. CDR1 and CDR2 (germline): LNHDA, SQIVND (reference sequence). The length of the CDR3 is 14 residues. The sequenced part of the CDR3 DNA is TGTGCCAGTAGTATATCGAGCCTCAATCAGCCC. Translated, it gives CASSISSLNQP. The complete CDR3 sequence is CASSISSLNQPQHF.

For this clone: The CDR3 end lies 3 residues beyond the end of the read and is filled in from the germline J gene. V is TRBV18 and J is TRBJ1-3; 8 nucleotides align to TRBD1. The ends lost 2 bases at V and 1 base at J; junction bases unmatched: 16. The CDR3 length is 20 residues. CDR1 and CDR2 (germline): KGHSH, LQKENI. CDR3 amino acids: CASSPIAVSGGGGSGNTIYF. Partial CDR3 DNA: TGTGCCAGCTCACCAATCGCGGTCTCAGGGGGCGGCGGTTCTGGAAACACC.

About this clone itself: The read stops 3 residues short of the end of the CDR3; the missing end is completed from the germline J gene. The chain has TRBV30 and TRBJ2-7; 8 bases are a match to TRBD1. Unmatched junction bases numbered 4, after V lost 2 bases and J lost 1 base. The germline V gene encodes CDR1 GTSNPN and CDR2 SVGIG (reference sequence). This CDR3 contains 14 residues. This chain's CDR3 is CAWSIGQGSYEQYF. The part of the CDR3 DNA that was read is TGTGCCTGGAGTATCGGACAGGGATCCTACGAG.

In regard to this clone: The CDR3 end falls 3 residues outside the read, so it is completed with the germline J gene. The chain links TRBV20-1 to TRBJ2-7; 10 positions agree with TRBD1. CDR3 length equals 15 residues. V shed 3 bases, J shed 5 bases, and the junction held 10 bases outside the gene matches. Germline loops: CDR1 DFQATT, CDR2 SNEGSKA (reference sequence). CDR3 in amino acids: CSASFPTGGADEQYF. CDR3 DNA (partial): TGCAGTGCTAGTTTCCCGACAGGGGGCGCGGACGAG.